This T cell receptor (beta chain) was identified in a study of cytomegalovirus exposure and HLA in healthy donors. V trimming: 1 base; J trimming: 2 bases; junction bases outside the gene matches: 2. CDR1 MGHRA and CDR2 YSYEKL come from the germline V gene. CDR3 size: 16 residues. PCR involved 60 Vbeta and 13 Jbeta primers. Method: immunoSEQ multiplex PCR; TCRdb's copy keeps in-frame clones and lacks some. The table lists about 120,000 clones, over 60% of them singletons. The receptor comes from a female donor in good health and CMV-seronegative. J is TRBJ2-5 and V is TRBV4-1, with TRBD2 identical over 12 bases. Sequencing used PBMCs. The CDR3 DNA follows: TGCGCCAGCAGCCAAGTGCTAGCGGGGGGGCAAGAGACCCAGTACTTC. Translation: CASSQVLAGGQETQYF.